This is a list of T cell receptor beta chains from one sample in a study of blood T cell repertoires in COVID-19. The method was immunoSEQ multiplex PCR; TCRdb's version includes in-frame clones alone and lacks a portion of them. The sample shows about 430,000 clones, 70% to 90% of them seen only once. The sample comprised PBMCs or T cells enriched from blood (not recorded which). These receptors were taken from a woman under 30 who had been exposed to COVID-19. Each CDR3 is given with its conserved first and last residue.

J | length | V | CDR3
TRBJ1-6 | 15 | TRBV7-2 | CASSLVQGSGSPLHF
TRBJ2-2 | 14 | TRBV28 | CASSYLRGSGELFF
TRBJ2-7 | 14 | TRBV14 | CASSLTGNGYEQYF
TRBJ1-2 | 16 | TRBV7-8 | CASSLSNRGASYGYTF
TRBJ2-1 | 16 | TRBV7-2 | CASSPRPETSLNEQFF
TRBJ1-5 | 15 | TRBV13 | CASSKRTTGIQPQHF
TRBJ2-1 | 16 | TRBV4-1 | CASSQRGRGGLNEQFF
TRBJ1-1 | 16 | TRBV7-6 | CASSSFAGASNTEAFF
TRBJ2-1 | 15 | TRBV7-2 | CASSASPSSYNEQFF
TRBJ2-2 | 14 | TRBV2 | CASSSTGGTGELFF
TRBJ2-7 | 11 | TRBV12-3/TRBV12-4 | CASRRGLGQYF
TRBJ2-7 | 19 | TRBV7-9 | CASGAISQHTSGISYEQYF
TRBJ2-5 | 15 | TRBV2 | CASSAFGLALGTQYF
TRBJ1-1 | 14 | TRBV3-1/TRBV3-2 | CASSPGTVHTEAFF
TRBJ2-7 | 15 | TRBV28 | CASSFTGTSAKRWNF
TRBJ2-7 | 13 | TRBV29-1 | CSVRDRAFSEQYF
TRBJ1-5 | 17 | TRBV28 | CASTQPSDRGYTKPQHF
TRBJ2-5 | 14 | TRBV5-5 | CASSFLADQETQYF
TRBJ2-5 | 15 | TRBV7-9 | CASPNLGQGEETQYF
TRBJ2-2 | 16 | TRBV5-5 | CASSFQGHVNTGELFF
TRBJ1-3 | 17 | TRBV18 | CASSPPGQKISGNTIYF
TRBJ2-3 | 15 | TRBV29-1 | CSVEVIGKVTDTQYF
TRBJ1-1 | 12 | TRBV29-1 | CSVGQMNTEAFF
TRBJ1-1 | 13 | TRBV5-4 | CASSGRGGTEAFF
TRBJ2-2 | 19 | TRBV5-1 | CASSLASGRISGVAGELFF
TRBJ2-3 | 14 | TRBV27 | CASSLTGGTDTQYF
TRBJ2-3 | 15 | TRBV27 | CASSLGTSGIDTQYF
TRBJ2-6 | 16 | TRBV19 | CASSPDRRSGANVLTF
TRBJ1-6 | 15 | TRBV21-1 | CANPKRGQGESPLHF
TRBJ1-1 | 13 | TRBV5-1 | CASSLEPGTEAFF
TRBJ2-7 | 13 | TRBV18 | CASSPAAPYEQYF
TRBJ2-7 | 14 | TRBV10-2 | CASKDAGASYEQYF
TRBJ1-2 | 11 | TRBV30 | CAWSVSGGYTF
TRBJ1-4 | 16 | TRBV7-2 | CASSLLFGGLVEKLFF
TRBJ1-2 | 13 | TRBV27 | CASSFKLRGGYTF
TRBJ1-5 | 15 | TRBV6-6 | CASTQSLEGNQPQHF
TRBJ1-1 | 14 | TRBV7-9 | CASSLRGQGTEAFF
TRBJ1-3 | 16 | TRBV28 | CASSPLDRAPGNTIYF
TRBJ2-1 | 14 | TRBV7-3 | CASSLTSGTPEQFF
TRBJ2-1 | 15 | TRBV7-8 | CASSPRDSSYNEQFF
TRBJ1-2 | 15 | TRBV6-5 | CASSLQGAGNYGYTF
TRBJ2-5 | 18 | TRBV9 | CASSVGPTSGRGVETQYF
TRBJ1-1 | 13 | TRBV19 | CASSIPSSPEAFF
TRBJ1-1 | 15 | TRBV27 | CASSLFGGSVGEAFF
TRBJ1-1 | 15 | TRBV19 | CASIAQGAGNTEAFF
TRBJ1-2 | 12 | TRBV28 | CASSQTGGGYTF
TRBJ2-3 | 17 | TRBV15 | CATSRVRAGGPTDTQYF
TRBJ1-4 | 15 | TRBV9 | CASSVERATNEKLFF
TRBJ2-5 | 13 | TRBV12-3/TRBV12-4 | CASSSGVGETQYF
TRBJ2-5 | 11 | TRBV30 | CAWSREETQYF